This TCR beta chain was found in a study of CD8 T cells in Susac syndrome. For the study at large: Of the sequenced Susac syndrome patients, five or six had active disease and roughly eight were in remission. At the time their blood was drawn, patients with Susac syndrome were either therapy-naive, on corticosteroids (with some of them also receiving intravenous immunoglobulin), or on intravenous immunoglobulin alone.

CDR1 is SGHRS and CDR2 is YFSETQ in the germline V gene. V was shortened by 5 bases and J by 0 bases, with 10 bases between the two germline ends. This CDR3 has 14 residues. With random hexamers, 0.5 to 1 ug RNA was reverse transcribed. With immunoSEQ multiplex PCR, TCR beta CDR3 was amplified across 54 Vbeta and 13 Jbeta. TCRdb called the immunoSEQ multiplex PCR reads again in MiXCR, with one record for every CDR3 protein. The sample has 170,000 or so distinct CDR3 sequences; 94% are singletons. This clonotype was seen once. What it binds is unknown. Overall study findings and caveats: As the study acknowledged, the number of individuals in its TCR sequencing and HLA analysis was relatively small.

The sequence was obtained from a human donor with Susac syndrome. The chain has TRBV5-1 and TRBJ2-3; D is unresolved. The material sequenced was CD4+ T cells from PBMCs. The CDR3, as DNA: TGCGCCAGCAGGACATTTGCCAGCACAGATACGCAGTATTTT. It yields the protein CASRTFASTDTQYF.